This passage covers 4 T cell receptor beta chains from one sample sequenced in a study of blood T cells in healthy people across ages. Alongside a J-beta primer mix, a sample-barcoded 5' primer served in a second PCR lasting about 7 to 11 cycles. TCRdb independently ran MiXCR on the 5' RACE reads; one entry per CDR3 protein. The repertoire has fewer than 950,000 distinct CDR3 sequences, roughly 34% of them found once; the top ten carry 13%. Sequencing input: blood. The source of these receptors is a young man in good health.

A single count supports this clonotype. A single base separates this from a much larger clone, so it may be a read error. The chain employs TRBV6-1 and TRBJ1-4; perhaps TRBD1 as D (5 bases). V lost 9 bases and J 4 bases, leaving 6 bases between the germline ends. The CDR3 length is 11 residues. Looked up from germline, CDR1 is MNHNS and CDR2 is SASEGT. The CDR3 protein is CARGVNEKLFF. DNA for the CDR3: TGTGCCAGGGGGGTTAATGAAAAACTGTTTTTT.

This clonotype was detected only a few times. The CDR3 sequence is CASSQAVRLNYGYTF. The CDR3 nucleotides read TGTGCCAGCAGCCAAGCGGTCAGGTTGAACTATGGCTACACCTTC. This rearrangement joins TRBV14 to TRBJ1-2; D is ambiguous. The V end lost 1 base, the J end lost 2 bases, and 11 bases lay between the germline ends. The CDR3 loop spans 15 amino acids. Germline CDR1 is SGHDN and CDR2 is FVKESK.

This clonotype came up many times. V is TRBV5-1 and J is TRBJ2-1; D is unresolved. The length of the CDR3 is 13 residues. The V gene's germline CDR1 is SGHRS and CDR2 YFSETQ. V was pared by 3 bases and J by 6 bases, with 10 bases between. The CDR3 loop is CASSSVRTNEQFF. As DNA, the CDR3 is TGCGCCAGCAGCTCGGTCAGGACCAATGAGCAGTTCTTC.

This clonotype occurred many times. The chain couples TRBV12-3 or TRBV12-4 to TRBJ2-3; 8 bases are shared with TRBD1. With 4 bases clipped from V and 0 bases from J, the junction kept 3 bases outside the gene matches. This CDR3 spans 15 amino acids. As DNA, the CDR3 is TGTGCCAGCAGTTCTTACAGGGGGAGCACAGATACGCAGTATTTT. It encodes CASSSYRGSTDTQYF.